This T cell receptor (beta chain) was sequenced for a study of T cells after yellow fever vaccination. Findings of the study overall: Repertoires obtained by FACS sorting could include abundant clonotypes that entered as contaminants from the bulk population. Primary-vaccination clones mostly resurfaced post-booster (about 95% CD4, about 87% CD8).

This clonotype was counted a few times. Its antigen is undetermined. A 5'RACE template-switching step, the method used to make TCR cDNA, added a universal primer site and UMIs. From the 5' RACE reads, TCRdb called clonotypes with MiXCR, one entry per CDR3 protein. This table has about 370,000 distinct CDR3 sequences, approximately 10% appearing once. The germline CDR1 and CDR2 sequences are SGHTA and FQGNSA. The CDR3 spans 15 residues. The V and J ends lost 0 bases and 9 bases, in that order; junction bases with no gene match: 7. The V and J genes are TRBV7-2 and TRBJ2-1; 8 bases are a match to TRBD2. The receptor's source is a man between 18 and 35 years old who received the YFV17D yellow fever vaccine. The sample in question was PBMCs, obtained on the day of the first yellow fever vaccination. CDR3 sequence: CASSLAGTRGGEQFF. The CDR3 DNA reads as TGTGCCAGCAGCTTAGCTGGGACTAGAGGCGGTGAGCAGTTCTTC.